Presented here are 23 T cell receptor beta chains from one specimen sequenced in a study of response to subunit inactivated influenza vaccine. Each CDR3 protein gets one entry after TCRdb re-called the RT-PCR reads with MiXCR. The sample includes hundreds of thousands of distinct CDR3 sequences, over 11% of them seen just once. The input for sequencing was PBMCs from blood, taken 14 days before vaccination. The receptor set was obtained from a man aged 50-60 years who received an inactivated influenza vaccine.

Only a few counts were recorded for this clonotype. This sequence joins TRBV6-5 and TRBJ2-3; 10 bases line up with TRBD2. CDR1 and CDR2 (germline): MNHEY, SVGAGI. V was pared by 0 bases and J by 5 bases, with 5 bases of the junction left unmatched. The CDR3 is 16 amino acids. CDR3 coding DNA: TGTGCCAGCAGTTACTCAAGCGGGGGGGGAATAGATACGCAGTATTTT. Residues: CASSYSSGGGIDTQYF.

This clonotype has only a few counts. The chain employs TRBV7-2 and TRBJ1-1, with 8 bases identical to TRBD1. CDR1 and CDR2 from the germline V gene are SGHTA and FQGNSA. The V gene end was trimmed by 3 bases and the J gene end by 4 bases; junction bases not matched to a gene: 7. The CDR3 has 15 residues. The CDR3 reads CASSFPQGARTEAFF. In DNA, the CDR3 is TGTGCCAGCAGCTTCCCCCAGGGGGCCCGCACTGAAGCTTTCTTT.

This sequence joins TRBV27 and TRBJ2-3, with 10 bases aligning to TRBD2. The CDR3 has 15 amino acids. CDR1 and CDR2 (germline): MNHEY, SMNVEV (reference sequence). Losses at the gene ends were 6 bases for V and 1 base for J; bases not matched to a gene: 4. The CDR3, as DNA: TGTGCCAGCAGCGGACTAGCGGTGGGCACAGATACGCAGTATTTT. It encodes CASSGLAVGTDTQYF.

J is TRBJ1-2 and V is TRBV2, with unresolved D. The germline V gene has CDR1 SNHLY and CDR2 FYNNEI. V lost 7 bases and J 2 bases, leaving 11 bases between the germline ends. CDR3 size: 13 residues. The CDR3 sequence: CASTPTENYGYTF. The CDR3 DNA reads TGTGCCAGCACCCCGACGGAGAACTATGGCTACACCTTC.

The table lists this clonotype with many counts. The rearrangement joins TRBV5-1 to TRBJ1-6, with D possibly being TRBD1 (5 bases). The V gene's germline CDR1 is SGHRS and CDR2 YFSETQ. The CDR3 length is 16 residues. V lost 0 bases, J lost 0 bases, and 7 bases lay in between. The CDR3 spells CASSLEGSSYNSPLHF. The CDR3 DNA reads TGCGCCAGCAGCTTGGAGGGGAGCTCCTATAATTCACCCCTCCACTTT.

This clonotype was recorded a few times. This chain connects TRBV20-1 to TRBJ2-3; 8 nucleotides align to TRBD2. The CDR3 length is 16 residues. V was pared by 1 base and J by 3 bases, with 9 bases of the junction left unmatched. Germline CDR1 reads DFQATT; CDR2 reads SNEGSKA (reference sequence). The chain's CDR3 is CSARGPGLDVTDTQYF. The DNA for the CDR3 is TGCAGTGCTAGAGGACCGGGACTAGACGTTACAGATACGCAGTATTTT.

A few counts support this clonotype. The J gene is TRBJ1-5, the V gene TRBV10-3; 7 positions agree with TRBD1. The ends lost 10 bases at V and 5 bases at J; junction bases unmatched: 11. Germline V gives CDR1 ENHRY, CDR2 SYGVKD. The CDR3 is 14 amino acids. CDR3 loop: CATATGESYQPQHF. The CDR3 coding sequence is TGTGCCACCGCAACAGGGGAATCGTATCAGCCCCAGCATTTT.

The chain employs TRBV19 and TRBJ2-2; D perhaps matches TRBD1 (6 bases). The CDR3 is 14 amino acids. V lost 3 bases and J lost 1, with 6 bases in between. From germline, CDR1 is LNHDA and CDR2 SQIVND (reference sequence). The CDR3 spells CASSMDRNTGELFF. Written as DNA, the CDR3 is TGTGCCAGTAGTATGGACAGGAACACCGGGGAGCTGTTTTTT.

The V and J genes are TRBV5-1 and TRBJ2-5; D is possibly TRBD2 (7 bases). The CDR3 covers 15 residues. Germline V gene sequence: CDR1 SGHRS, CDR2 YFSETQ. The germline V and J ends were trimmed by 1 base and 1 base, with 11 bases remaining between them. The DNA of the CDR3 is TGCGCCAGCAGCTTGCGGGGGGCCTCCCAAGAGACCCAGTACTTC. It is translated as CASSLRGASQETQYF. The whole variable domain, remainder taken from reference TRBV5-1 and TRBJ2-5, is KAGVTQTPRYLIKTRGQQVTLSCSPISGHRSVSWYQQTPGQGLQFLFEYFSETQRNKGNFPGRFSGRQFSNSRSEMNVSTLELGDSALYLCASSLRGASQETQYFGPGTRLLVL.

CDR3 sequence: CAISMVNTEAFF. CDR3 sequence (DNA): TGTGCCATCAGCATGGTGAACACTGAAGCTTTCTTT. The chain is built from TRBV10-3 and TRBJ1-1; D ambiguous. Trimming pared 6 bases from V and 0 bases from J, leaving 5 bases between. CDR1 is ENHRY, CDR2 SYGVKD, per germline. The length of the CDR3 is 12 residues.

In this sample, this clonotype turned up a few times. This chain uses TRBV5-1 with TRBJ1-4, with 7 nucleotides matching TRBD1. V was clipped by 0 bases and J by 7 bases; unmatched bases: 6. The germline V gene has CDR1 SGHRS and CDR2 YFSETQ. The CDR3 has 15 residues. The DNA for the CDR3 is TGCGCCAGCAGCTTGGCAGGGGGTTCTACTGAAAAACTGTTTTTT. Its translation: CASSLAGGSTEKLFF.

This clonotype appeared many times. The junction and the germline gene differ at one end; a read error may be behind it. CDR3 nucleotide sequence: TGCGCCAGCAGCTTGGGGCAGTATTACAATGAGCAGTTCTTC. Amino acids: CASSLGQYYNEQFF. V usage is TRBV5-6 and J usage is TRBJ2-1, with D possibly TRBD1 on 5 matching bases. CDR1 is SGHDT and CDR2 is YYEEEE in the germline V gene. This CDR3 has 14 amino acids.

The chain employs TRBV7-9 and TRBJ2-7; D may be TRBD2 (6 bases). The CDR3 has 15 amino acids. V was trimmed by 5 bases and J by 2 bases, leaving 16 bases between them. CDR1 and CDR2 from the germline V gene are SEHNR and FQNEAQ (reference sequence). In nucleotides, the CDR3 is TGTGCCAGCAGCCCTAAGGCTAGCGAAACCTACGAGCAGTACTTC. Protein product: CASSPKASETYEQYF.

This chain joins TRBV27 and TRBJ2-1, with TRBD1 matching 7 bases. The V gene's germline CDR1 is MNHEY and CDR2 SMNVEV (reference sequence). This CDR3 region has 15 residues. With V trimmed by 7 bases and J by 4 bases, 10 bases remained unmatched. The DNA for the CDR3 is TGTGCCAGCACTTCGAGGGACAGATTTTACAATGAGCAGTTCTTC. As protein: CASTSRDRFYNEQFF.

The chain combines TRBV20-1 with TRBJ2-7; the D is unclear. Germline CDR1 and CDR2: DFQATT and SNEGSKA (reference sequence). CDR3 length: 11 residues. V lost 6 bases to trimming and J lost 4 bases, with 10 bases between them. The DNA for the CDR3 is TGCAGTGCAGGAAGAGAGTACGAGCAGTACTTC. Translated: CSAGREYEQYF.

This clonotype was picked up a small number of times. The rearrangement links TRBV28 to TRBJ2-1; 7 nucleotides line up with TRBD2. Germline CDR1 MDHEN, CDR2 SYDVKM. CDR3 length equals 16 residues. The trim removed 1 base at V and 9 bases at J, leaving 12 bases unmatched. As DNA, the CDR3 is TGTGCCAGCAGTTTATCGCTAGCGGCCATTCGGGGTGAGCAGTTCTTC. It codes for CASSLSLAAIRGEQFF.

CDR3 nucleotide sequence: TGTGCCAGCACCGGGAGCGGGAGTTCTTGCGAGCAGTACTTC. This translates into CASTGSGSSCEQYF. The rearrangement links TRBV9 to TRBJ2-7; 8 nucleotides line up with TRBD2. Germline loops: CDR1 SGDLS, CDR2 YYNGEE. V lost 6 bases and J lost 6; bases outside the gene matches: 11. The CDR3 extends over 14 amino acids.

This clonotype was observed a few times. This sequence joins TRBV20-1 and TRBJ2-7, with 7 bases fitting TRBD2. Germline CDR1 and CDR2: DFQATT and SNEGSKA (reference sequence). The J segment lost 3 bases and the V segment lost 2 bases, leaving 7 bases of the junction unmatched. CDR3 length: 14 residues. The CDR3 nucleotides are TGCAGTGCTAGAAAGGGCGGGAGTCACTACGAGCAGTACTTC. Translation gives CSARKGGSHYEQYF.

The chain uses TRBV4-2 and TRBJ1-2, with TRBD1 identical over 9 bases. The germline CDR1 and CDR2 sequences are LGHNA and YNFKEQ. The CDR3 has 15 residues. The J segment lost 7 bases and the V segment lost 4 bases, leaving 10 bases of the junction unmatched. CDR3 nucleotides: TGTGCCAGCAGCCTCGCAACAGGGGGCTCAGGTGGCTACACCTTC. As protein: CASSLATGGSGGYTF.

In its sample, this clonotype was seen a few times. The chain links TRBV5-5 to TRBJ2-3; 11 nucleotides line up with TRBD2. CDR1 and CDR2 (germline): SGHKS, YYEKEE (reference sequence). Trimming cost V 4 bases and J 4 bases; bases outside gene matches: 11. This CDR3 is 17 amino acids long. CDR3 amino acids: CASSPLSSGGPPDTQYF. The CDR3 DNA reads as TGTGCCAGCAGCCCGCTATCTAGCGGGGGGCCCCCAGATACGCAGTATTTT.

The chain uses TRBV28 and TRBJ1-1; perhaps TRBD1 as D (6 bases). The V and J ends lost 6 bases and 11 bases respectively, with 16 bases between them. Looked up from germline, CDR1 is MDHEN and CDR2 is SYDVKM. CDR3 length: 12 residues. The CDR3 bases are TGTGCCAGCAGGTCACAGGGAGAGGGTGCTTTCTTT. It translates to CASRSQGEGAFF.

The CDR3 DNA reads as TGTGCCACCCAAACAGGTTGGCGAACTGAAGCTTTCTTT. It codes for CATQTGWRTEAFF. This sequence joins TRBV7-9 and TRBJ1-1, with D possibly matching TRBD1 (5 bases). CDR3 length: 13 amino acids. CDR1 and CDR2 (germline): SEHNR, FQNEAQ (reference sequence). V lost 10 bases and J 5 bases, leaving 17 bases between the germline ends.

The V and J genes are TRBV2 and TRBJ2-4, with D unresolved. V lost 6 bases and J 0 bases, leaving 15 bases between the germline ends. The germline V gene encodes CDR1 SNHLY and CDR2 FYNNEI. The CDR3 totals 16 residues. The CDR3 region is CASRGIEALAKNIQYF. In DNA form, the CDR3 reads TGTGCCAGCAGGGGTATAGAGGCCCTAGCCAAAAACATTCAGTACTTC.